These 11 T cell receptor beta chains originate from one sample sequenced in a study of T-cell memory formation after mild COVID-19. TCRdb independently ran MiXCR on the 5' RACE reads; one entry per CDR3 protein. The sample includes about 130,000 distinct CDR3 sequences, approximately 5.9% seen only once; the top ten take under 2.5%. Sequenced sample: PBMCs or a T cell subset sorted from them (not recorded which). These receptors came from an adult woman who had mild COVID-19 (a few samples of this study predate the infection). Cell type and time point are not known.

V and J are TRBV3-1 and TRBJ1-1; D not certain. The length of the CDR3 is 13 residues. The V gene lost 4 bases and the J gene lost 1 base, with 7 bases spanning the gap. Germline V gene sequence: CDR1 LGHDT, CDR2 YNNKEL (reference sequence). In nucleotides, the CDR3 is TGTGCCAGCAGCCGCACGACGAACACTGAAGCTTTCTTT. Protein: CASSRTTNTEAFF.

The chain is built from TRBV3-1 and TRBJ2-4; perhaps TRBD1 as D (5 bases). The CDR3 is made up of 11 amino acids. CDR1 and CDR2 (germline): LGHDT, YNNKEL (reference sequence). With 2 bases removed from V and 10 bases from J, the gap between germline ends came to 6 bases. CDR3 amino acids: CASSQRGIQYF. CDR3 DNA: TGTGCCAGCAGCCAAAGGGGAATTCAGTACTTC.

This chain links TRBV12-3 or TRBV12-4 with TRBJ2-3, with D possibly TRBD2 on 6 matching bases. The CDR3 has 17 amino acids. Trimming stripped 5 bases from V and 0 bases from J, with 18 bases between. CDR3: CASSPRLGVASTDTQYF. Written as DNA, the CDR3 is TGTGCCAGCAGTCCCCGACTAGGGGTCGCTAGCACAGATACGCAGTATTTT.

A few counts support this clonotype. The chain combines TRBV24-1 with TRBJ2-3; possibly TRBD1 for D (5 bases). Per the germline V gene, CDR1 is KGHDR and CDR2 is SFDVKD. The CDR3 is 14 residues long. Trimming removed 7 bases at V and 2 bases at J, with 12 bases between. The CDR3 nucleotides read TGTGCCACCAGAGCGCAGGGTTCCACAGATACGCAGTATTTT. As protein: CATRAQGSTDTQYF.

The gene calls are TRBV6-1 and TRBJ1-5; 7 nucleotides align to TRBD1. Germline loops: CDR1 MNHNS, CDR2 SASEGT. This CDR3 comprises 13 residues. J gave up 6 bases and V 6 bases, and 5 bases lay outside the gene matches. CDR3 sequence reads: CASREQGVQPQHF. DNA for the CDR3: TGTGCCAGCAGGGAGCAGGGGGTTCAGCCCCAGCATTTT.

This clonotype was observed at least ten times. The V gene is TRBV10-3, the J gene TRBJ2-5; a weak D match, TRBD1 (5 bases). CDR1 is ENHRY and CDR2 is SYGVKD in the germline V gene. The length of the CDR3 is 14 residues. V gave up 3 bases and J gave up 0 bases, with 8 bases separating them. CDR3 sequence (DNA): TGTGCCATCAGTGAAGGGGTTTACCAAGAGACCCAGTACTTC. As protein: CAISEGVYQETQYF.

The chain combines TRBV18 with TRBJ1-5, with TRBD1 matching over 8 bases. V shed 2 bases and J 7 bases; nucleotides not matched to a gene: 7. The CDR3 length is 15 residues. Germline V gives CDR1 KGHSH, CDR2 LQKENI. CDR3: CASSPAGGAGQPQHF. The CDR3 DNA sequence: TGTGCCAGCTCACCAGCAGGGGGCGCGGGGCAGCCCCAGCATTTT.

This clonotype turned up a few times. The chain employs TRBV12-3 or TRBV12-4 and TRBJ1-1; the D gene is possibly TRBD1 (5 bases). The CDR3 spans 14 residues. Deletions cut 9 bases from V and 4 bases from J, with 18 bases between. CDR3 nucleotides: TGTGCCAGTAGGCCATTGGGGGGGTCCACTGAAGCTTTCTTT. Its translation: CASRPLGGSTEAFF.

This chain joins TRBV2 and TRBJ2-3; D might be TRBD1 or TRBD2, each matching 5 bases. Germline V lookup: CDR1 SNHLY, CDR2 FYNNEI. The CDR3 extends over 12 amino acids. V was cut by 7 bases and J by 4 bases, with 9 bases left in between. The CDR3 loop reads CASIPGPDTQYF. CDR3 DNA sequence: TGTGCCAGCATCCCGGGACCAGATACGCAGTATTTT.

This clonotype was seen a few times. The chain has TRBV7-2 and TRBJ2-1; 13 bases align to TRBD2. V lost 6 bases, J lost 6 bases, and 14 bases stayed unmatched. The CDR3 has 18 residues. Per the germline V gene, CDR1 is SGHTA and CDR2 is FQGNSA. CDR3 amino acids: CASRPKGLAGLPGNEQFF. In DNA, the CDR3 is TGTGCCAGCAGACCTAAGGGACTAGCGGGATTACCCGGCAATGAGCAGTTCTTC.

The chain uses TRBV23-1 and TRBJ2-5, with D hard to call. TRBV23-1 is assigned to the ORF class and has an uncertain function. The V end was cut by 9 bases, the J end by 0 bases, with 14 bases between. This CDR3 is 14 amino acids long. The CDR3 sequence is CASRTKEDQETQYF. In DNA, the CDR3 is TGCGCCAGTCGTACTAAAGAGGACCAAGAGACCCAGTACTTC.